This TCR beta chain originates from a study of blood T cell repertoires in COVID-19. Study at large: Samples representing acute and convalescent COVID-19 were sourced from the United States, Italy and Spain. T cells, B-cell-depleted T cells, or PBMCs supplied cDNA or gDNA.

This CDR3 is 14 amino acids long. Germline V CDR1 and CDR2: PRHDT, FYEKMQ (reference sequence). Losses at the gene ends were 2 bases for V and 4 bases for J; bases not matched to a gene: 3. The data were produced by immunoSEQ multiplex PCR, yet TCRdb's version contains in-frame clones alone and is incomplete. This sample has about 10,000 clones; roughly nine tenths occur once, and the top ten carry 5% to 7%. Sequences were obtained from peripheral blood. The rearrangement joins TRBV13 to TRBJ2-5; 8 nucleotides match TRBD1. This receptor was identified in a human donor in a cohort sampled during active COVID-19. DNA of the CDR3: TGTGCCAGCAGCTTAAGGACAGGGTCAGAGACCCAGTACTTC. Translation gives CASSLRTGSETQYF.